A single T cell receptor (beta chain) is shown here with its context. Which antigen it targets is not known. The input lacks base qualities; no much larger clone sits a single base away. The sample comes from a study of T cell changes during pregnancy in multiple sclerosis (dated by TCRdb to the late 2010s). Broadly, across the study: In women with multiple sclerosis, the researchers looked at how the T cell repertoire shifted as pregnancy progressed.

Libraries came from the immunoSEQ multiplex PCR assay. TCRdb retrieved this table from immuneACCESS and kept in-frame rearrangements only. Not all clones are present; in checked studies, unresolved V genes account for under half, and no reason is known for the remainder. The sample table records about 85,000 clones; approximately 90% of these occur just once. Roughly 2.5% of the sample is in the top ten clones. The CDR3, cysteine through phenylalanine, is 16 amino acids long. The read is trimmed to its CDR3 DNA, 48 bases read in frame from base 1. At the junction V is shortened by 4 bases and J by 2 bases, with 15 bases in between. For CDR1 and CDR2, the germline V gene (reference sequence) lists MNHNY and SVGAGI.

The sequenced sample was peripheral blood, obtained in the first trimester of pregnancy. The clonotype comes from a female donor with multiple sclerosis, enrolled in a pregnancy study. The chain is made from TRBV6-6 and TRBJ2-1; perhaps TRBD1 is the D gene, with 6 bases matching. The CDR3 loop reads CASSSPTGSAYNEQFF. In nucleotides, the sequence is TGTGCCAGCAGTTCCCCCACAGGGTCGGCCTACAATGAGCAGTTCTTC.